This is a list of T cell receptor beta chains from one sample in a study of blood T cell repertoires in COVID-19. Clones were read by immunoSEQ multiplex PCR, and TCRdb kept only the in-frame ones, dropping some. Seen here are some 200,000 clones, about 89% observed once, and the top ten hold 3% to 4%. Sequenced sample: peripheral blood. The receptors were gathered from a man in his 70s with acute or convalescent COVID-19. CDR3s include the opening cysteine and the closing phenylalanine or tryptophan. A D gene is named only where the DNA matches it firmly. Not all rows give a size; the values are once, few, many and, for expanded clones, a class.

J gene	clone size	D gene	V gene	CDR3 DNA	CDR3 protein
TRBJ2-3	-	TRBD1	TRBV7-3	TGTGCCAGCAGCGGCACACAGGGGGCAAAAGATACGCAGTATTTT	CASSGTQGAKDTQYF
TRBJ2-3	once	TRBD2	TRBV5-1	TGCGCCAGCAGCTCTGGACTAGCCAAGGATACGCAGTATTTT	CASSSGLAKDTQYF
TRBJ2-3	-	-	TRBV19	TGTGCCAGTAGTATAGGGCTTTTCACAGATACGCAGTATTTT	CASSIGLFTDTQYF
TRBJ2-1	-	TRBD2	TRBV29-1	TGCAGCGTTGGACGGAGCGGGAGGGTCTATGAGCAGTTCTTC	CSVGRSGRVYEQFF
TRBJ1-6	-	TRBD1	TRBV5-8	TGTGCCAGCAGCTTTCGGACAGGGGAAAATTCACCCCTCCACTTT	CASSFRTGENSPLHF
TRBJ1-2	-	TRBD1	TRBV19	TGTGCCAGTAGTGATTTCTCCGGCAGGGGGAGAGGTGGCTACACCTTC	CASSDFSGRGRGGYTF
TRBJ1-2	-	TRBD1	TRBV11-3	TGTGCCAGCAGCTTAGAACACGGACAGGGGTACACCTTC	CASSLEHGQGYTF
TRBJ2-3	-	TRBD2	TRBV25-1	TGTGCCAGCAGTAAAGCGGGAACAGATACGCAGTATTTT	CASSKAGTDTQYF
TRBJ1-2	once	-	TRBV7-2	TGTGCCAGCAGCACCCGGCTGACAGGCTGGGGAGGCTACACCTTC	CASSTRLTGWGGYTF
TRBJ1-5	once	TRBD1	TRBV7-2	TGTGCCAGCAGCCCTGGACAGGGCTGGGAGGCCCAGCATTTT	CASSPGQGWEAQHF
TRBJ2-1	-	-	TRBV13	TGTGCCAGCAGCTTATTTAGCGGATGGAGCTCCTACAATGAGCAGTTCTTC	CASSLFSGWSSYNEQFF
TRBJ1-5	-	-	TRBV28	TGTGCCAGCAGCCCTTCCCCAGGGATCTATAGCAATCAGCCCCAGCATTTT	CASSPSPGIYSNQPQHF
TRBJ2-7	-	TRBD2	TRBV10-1	TGCGCCAGCAGCCCGGGACTAGCGCATCAGCAGTACTTC	CASSPGLAHQQYF
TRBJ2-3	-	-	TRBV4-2	TGTGCCAGCAGCCAAGAGGTATCGGCAGATACGCAGTATTTT	CASSQEVSADTQYF
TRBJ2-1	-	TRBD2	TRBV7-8	TGTGCCAGCAGCCCTAGGACTAGCGGGGGATCCTACAATGAGCAGTTCTTC	CASSPRTSGGSYNEQFF
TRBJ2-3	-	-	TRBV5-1	TGCGCCAGCAGCGGCGTGGGCCAAACGAGCACAGATACGCAGTATTTT	CASSGVGQTSTDTQYF
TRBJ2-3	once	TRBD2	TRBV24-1	TGTGCCACCAGTGACAGAGAGCGGGGAAAGGATACGCAGTATTTT	CATSDRERGKDTQYF
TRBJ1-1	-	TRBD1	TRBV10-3	TGTGCCACCTGGACAGGGCTGAACACTGAAGCTTTCTTT	CATWTGLNTEAFF
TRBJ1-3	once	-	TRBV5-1	TGCGCCAGCAGCTTGCTGAACGGGGACTCTGGAAACACCATATATTTT	CASSLLNGDSGNTIYF
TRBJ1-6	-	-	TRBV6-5	TGTGCCAGCAGTTCGGACAAGCAGAATTCACCCCTCCACTTT	CASSSDKQNSPLHF
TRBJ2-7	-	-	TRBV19	TGTGCCAGTAGTATTCGCGGGTCCTCCTACGAGCAGTACTTC	CASSIRGSSYEQYF
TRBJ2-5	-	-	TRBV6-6	TGTGCCGAAGGGTCTCCGGGACTCGTAAGGGAGACCCAGTACTTC	CAEGSPGLVRETQYF
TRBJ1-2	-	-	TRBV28	TGTGCCAGCATAAGGGAGGGGACGATTGGGAGGGCTTATGGCTACACCTTC	CASIREGTIGRAYGYTF
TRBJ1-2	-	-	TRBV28	TGTGCCAGCAGTCCGCGGACAGCTTCGCTGACCGGCTACACCTTC	CASSPRTASLTGYTF
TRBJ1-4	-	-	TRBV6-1	TGTGCCAGCAGTGACATCGGGAGGGAGAATAATGAAAAACTGTTTTTT	CASSDIGRENNEKLFF